This T cell receptor (beta chain) emerged from a study of blood T cells in healthy people across ages. The overall study: Capturing about one barcoded beta molecule per two T cells was achieved by template switching. Study-level points and caveats: Researchers said unsorted PBMCs prevented a conclusive naive versus antigen-experienced comparison. Donors of long life had a larger count of naive CD4+ cells and greater diversity than aged donors.

This clonotype was counted only a few times. What it recognizes is unknown. In germline, CDR1 is SQVTM, CDR2 ANQGSEA. The CDR3 is made up of 14 amino acids. The V and J ends lost 6 bases and 2 bases, in that order; junction bases with no gene match: 8. A sample-barcoded 5' primer and a J-beta primer mix were used in a second PCR of about 7 to 12 cycles. Via MiXCR, TCRdb re-called the 5' RACE reads, giving one row per CDR3 protein. The table shows about 1,000,000 distinct CDR3 sequences, with more than 40% occurring only once. The sequencing input was blood. The TCR sequence derives from an older woman in good health. The chain employs TRBV29-1 and TRBJ2-7; 9 nucleotides line up with TRBD1. The CDR3 coding sequence is TGCAGCGTAAACCGGGACAGGGAGCCCTACGAGCAGTACTTC. It is translated as CSVNRDREPYEQYF.